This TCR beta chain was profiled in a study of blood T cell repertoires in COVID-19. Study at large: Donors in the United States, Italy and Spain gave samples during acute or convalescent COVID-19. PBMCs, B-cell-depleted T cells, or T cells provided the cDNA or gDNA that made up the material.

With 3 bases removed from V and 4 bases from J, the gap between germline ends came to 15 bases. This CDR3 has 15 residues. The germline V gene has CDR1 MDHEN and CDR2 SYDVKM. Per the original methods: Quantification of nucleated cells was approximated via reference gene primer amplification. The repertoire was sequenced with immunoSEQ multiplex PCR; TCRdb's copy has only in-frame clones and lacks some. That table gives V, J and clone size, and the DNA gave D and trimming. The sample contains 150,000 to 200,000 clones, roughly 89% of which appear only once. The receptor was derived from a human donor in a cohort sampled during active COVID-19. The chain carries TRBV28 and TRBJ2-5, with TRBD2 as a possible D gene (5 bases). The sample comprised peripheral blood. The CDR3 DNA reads TGTGCCAGCAGTTTCTCGCCTCCGAGGGCAGAGACCCAGTACTTC. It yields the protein CASSFSPPRAETQYF. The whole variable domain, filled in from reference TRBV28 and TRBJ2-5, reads DVKVTQSSRYLVKRTGEKVFLECVQDMDHENMFWYRQDPGLGLRLIYFSYDVKMKEKGDIPEGYSVSREKKERFSLILESASTNQTSMYLCASSFSPPRAETQYFGPGTRLLVL.